The entry below describes one T cell receptor (beta chain). Its specificity is not known. The CDR3 is made up of 16 amino acids. V shed 3 bases and J 4 bases; nucleotides not matched to a gene: 12. CDR1 and CDR2 (germline): MRHNA, SNTAGT. This specimen belongs to a study of cytomegalovirus exposure and HLA in healthy donors. Findings of the study overall: TCR beta V segments were, for the most part, productive about 90% or about 30% of the time in an earlier analysis.

While unrecorded immune exposures were likely, the donors were nominally healthy when sampled. This PCR relied on a set of 60 Vbeta primers and 13 Jbeta primers. In the original analysis: Later, an analysis found about 77 million unique TCR beta chains, and roughly 10 million of these were shared. Generated by immunoSEQ multiplex PCR, the TCRdb table keeps only in-frame clones and is missing some. From that table come the V and J calls and clone size; the DNA was used to work out D and trimming. The table shows 100,000 to 150,000 clones, with less than 85% occurring only once. The TCR was taken from a man between 25 and 39 years old in good health and CMV-seropositive. The sequenced sample consisted of PBMCs. V usage is TRBV6-4 and J usage is TRBJ2-7; 7 bases line up with TRBD1. This CDR3 reads CASSDPNLGGCYEQYF. The CDR3 bases are TGTGCCAGCAGTGATCCAAACCTAGGGGGCTGTTACGAGCAGTACTTC.